This T cell receptor (beta chain) stems from a study of T cell responses to AZD1222 COVID-19 vaccine. This CDR3 contains 15 residues. Germline V lookup: CDR1 LGHDT, CDR2 YNNKEL (reference sequence). Trimming took 2 bases from V and 7 from J, leaving 14 bases between them. Produced via immunoSEQ multiplex PCR; TCRdb's table is partial and in-frame only. The sample has around 140,000 clones, roughly 90% seen once. Comment on this clone: Its antigen is unknown.

General observations from the study: Unmutated variant regions reportedly attract nearly half of all spike-specific TCRs.

Sample: peripheral blood, taken on day 0 of AZD1222 vaccination. The clonotype comes from an adult in good health. The chain employs TRBV3-1 (or the pseudogene TRBV3-2) and TRBJ1-4, with TRBD1 as a possible D gene (5 bases). The CDR3 loop reads CASSQQGHTFEKLFF. The CDR3 DNA follows: TGTGCCAGCAGCCAACAAGGACATACCTTTGAAAAACTGTTTTTT.